These 20 T cell receptor beta chains were sequenced from one sample in a study of Graves' ophthalmopathy and Graves' hyperthyroidism. CDR3 regions of TCR beta were amplified from RNA transcripts. HTBI primers were employed in first-round RT-PCR, then a second-round multiplex PCR followed. TCRdb ran MiXCR on the multiplex PCR reads and lists one entry per CDR3 protein. This sample has roughly 300,000 distinct CDR3 sequences; roughly a sixth occur once, and the top ten carry 9% to 15%. Sequencing was performed on peripheral blood. The receptors originated from an adult man with Graves' ophthalmopathy.

This clonotype was recorded at least ten times. The chain combines TRBV28 with TRBJ2-7; TRBD1 matches at 9 bases. CDR1 and CDR2 (germline): MDHEN, SYDVKM. V lost 8 bases to trimming and J lost 3 bases; unmatched junction nucleotides: 8. The CDR3 sequence is 14 residues long. The CDR3 is CASGPGTGFYEQYF. In nucleotides, the CDR3 is TGTGCCAGCGGTCCCGGGACAGGGTTCTACGAGCAGTACTTC.

This clonotype was seen many times. The chain links TRBV30 to TRBJ2-7, with 7 bases aligning to TRBD1. Germline loops: CDR1 GTSNPN, CDR2 SVGIG (reference sequence). This CDR3 has 16 residues. The V segment lost 0 bases and the J segment 2 bases; nucleotides outside the gene matches: 10. Written as DNA, the CDR3 is TGTGCCTGGAGTGTAACCCGGACAGGAGAACCCTACGAGCAGTACTTC. Amino acid sequence: CAWSVTRTGEPYEQYF.

The CDR3 DNA reads TGTGCCAGCAGCAAAAATATGTATGGCTACACCTTC. This gives the protein CASSKNMYGYTF. The chain joins TRBV27 to TRBJ1-2; D remains ambiguous. CDR1 is MNHEY, CDR2 SMNVEV, per germline (reference sequence). CDR3 length: 12 amino acids. Trimming stripped 6 bases from V and 5 bases from J, with 10 bases between.

This chain uses TRBV12-3 or TRBV12-4 with TRBJ1-2; D gene uncertain. The CDR3 covers 11 residues. V gave up 3 bases and J gave up 8 bases, with 7 bases separating them. CDR3 sequence reads: CASSFGSGYTF. The CDR3 nucleotides read TGTGCCAGCAGTTTTGGGAGCGGCTACACCTTC.

The rearrangement joins TRBV2 to TRBJ2-5; 7 nucleotides line up with TRBD2. The V segment lost 6 bases and the J segment 4 bases; nucleotides outside the gene matches: 8. Germline lookup yields CDR1 SNHLY and CDR2 FYNNEI. CDR3 length equals 14 residues. The CDR3, as DNA: TGTGCCAGCAGGACATCACGCGGGGGAGAGACCCAGTACTTC. Amino acids: CASRTSRGGETQYF.

In its sample, this clonotype was seen many times. The chain links TRBV12-3 or TRBV12-4 to TRBJ2-2; D is unresolved. This CDR3 spans 13 amino acids. The V and J ends lost 3 bases and 6 bases respectively, with 8 bases between them. DNA of the CDR3: TGTGCCAGCAGTTTTGGGCCACCCGGGGAGCTGTTTTTT. It translates to CASSFGPPGELFF.

There are many counts of this clonotype. This chain uses TRBV30 with TRBJ2-5; D might be TRBD2 (6 bases). The germline CDR1 and CDR2 sequences are GTSNPN and SVGIG (reference sequence). CDR3 length equals 16 residues. V lost 2 bases and J lost 7, with 23 bases in between. The CDR3: CAWSRARTSRGGTQYF. CDR3 nucleotides: TGTGCCTGGAGTCGGGCCCGTACTAGCCGAGGCGGGACCCAGTACTTC.

This chain uses TRBV7-2 with TRBJ2-5, with 7 bases aligning to TRBD1. V lost 3 bases to trimming and J lost 1 base; unmatched junction nucleotides: 2. The germline V gene has CDR1 SGHTA and CDR2 FQGNSA. The CDR3 runs 14 residues. The CDR3 DNA reads TGTGCCAGCAGCTTGACAGGGAGCCAAGAGACCCAGTACTTC. Translating it yields CASSLTGSQETQYF.

This chain joins TRBV6-9 and TRBJ1-1; D is undetermined. The CDR3 is 10 amino acids. CDR1 is MNHGY and CDR2 is SVAAGI in the germline V gene. V dropped 0 bases and J dropped 7 bases, with 0 bases sitting between them. The DNA for the CDR3 is TGTGCCAGCAGTTATTCTGAAGCTTTCTTT. It yields the protein CASSYSEAFF.

The chain couples TRBV28 to TRBJ2-7; weak D call: TRBD2 (6 bases). The V end lost 5 bases, the J end lost 3 bases, and 14 bases lay between the germline ends. From germline, CDR1 is MDHEN and CDR2 SYDVKM. The CDR3 spans 14 residues. CDR3 in amino acids: CASSRRGTHYEQYF. The CDR3 bases are TGTGCCAGCAGTCGTCGCGGGACTCACTACGAGCAGTACTTC. The whole variable domain, remainder taken from reference TRBV28 and TRBJ2-7, is DVKVTQSSRYLVKRTGEKVFLECVQDMDHENMFWYRQDPGLGLRLIYFSYDVKMKEKGDIPEGYSVSREKKERFSLILESASTNQTSMYLCASSRRGTHYEQYFGPGTRLTVT.

Many counts were recorded for this clonotype. The chain links TRBV30 to TRBJ2-2; 7 bases line up with TRBD2. The germline V gene encodes CDR1 GTSNPN and CDR2 SVGIG (reference sequence). This CDR3 has 13 residues. V shed 3 bases, J shed 6 bases, and the junction held 4 bases outside the gene matches. The CDR3, as DNA: TGTGCCTGGAGAATACTAGCGTCCGGGGAGCTGTTTTTT. Its protein is CAWRILASGELFF.

This clonotype was observed at least ten times. This chain connects TRBV2 to TRBJ2-7; tentative D call: TRBD1 (6 bases). The germline V gene encodes CDR1 SNHLY and CDR2 FYNNEI. V lost 3 bases and J 3 bases, leaving 9 bases between the germline ends. This CDR3 is built from 13 residues. In DNA form, the CDR3 reads TGTGCCAGCAGTGAGGGGGCCAACTACGAGCAGTACTTC. Protein: CASSEGANYEQYF.

This clonotype was seen ten or more times. The chain combines TRBV6-1 with TRBJ1-5; D gene uncertain. Trimming cost V 4 bases and J 0 bases, with 7 bases left between them. The CDR3 spans 14 residues. CDR1 and CDR2 from the germline V gene are MNHNS and SASEGT. The CDR3 nucleotides are TGTGCCAGCAGTGGTCCAAGTAGCAATCAGCCCCAGCATTTT. It is translated as CASSGPSSNQPQHF.

At least ten counts were recorded for this clonotype. The rearrangement joins TRBV29-1 to TRBJ2-2; D is perhaps TRBD1 (6 bases). The V and J ends lost 7 bases and 2 bases respectively, with 17 bases between them. Germline V lookup: CDR1 SQVTM, CDR2 ANQGSEA. There are 15 residues in the CDR3. DNA of the CDR3: TGCAGCGCCGCCCCGAGGACAGTAAACACCGGGGAGCTGTTTTTT. This encodes CSAAPRTVNTGELFF.

The sample holds many counts of this clonotype. The chain is built from TRBV7-2 and TRBJ1-6; D call uncertain. The CDR3 contains 15 residues. CDR1 and CDR2 (germline): SGHTA, FQGNSA. V lost 0 bases, J lost 11 bases, and 14 bases lay in between. CDR3: CASSLASGFSTPLHF. The DNA for the CDR3 is TGTGCCAGCAGCTTAGCATCGGGCTTTTCAACACCCCTCCACTTT.

This clonotype appeared many times. The chain couples TRBV11-1 to TRBJ2-5; 14 bases agree with TRBD2. The CDR3 totals 19 residues. Germline V gene lookup returns CDR1 SGHAT and CDR2 FQDESV (reference sequence). The V segment lost 3 bases and the J segment 2 bases; nucleotides outside the gene matches: 11. CDR3 in DNA: TGTGCCAGCAGCTTCAAGACTAGCGGGAGGGAACTACCACAAGAGACCCAGTACTTC. It encodes CASSFKTSGRELPQETQYF.

Many counts were recorded for this clonotype. The chain employs TRBV11-3 and TRBJ2-3; 16 nucleotides align to TRBD2. The germline gives CDR1 SGHNT, CDR2 YENEEA. This CDR3 contains 20 residues. V lost 0 bases, J lost 0 bases, and 6 bases stayed unmatched. The CDR3 region is CASSLEWLGLAGGSTDTQYF. CDR3 DNA sequence: TGTGCCAGCAGCTTAGAGTGGCTGGGACTAGCGGGAGGGAGCACAGATACGCAGTATTTT. Complete variable domain (other parts from reference TRBV11-3 and TRBJ2-3): EAGVVQSPRYKIIEKKQPVAFWCNPISGHNTLYWYLQNLGQGPELLIRYENEEAVDDSQLPKDRFSAERLKGVDSTLKIQPAELGDSAVYLCASSLEWLGLAGGSTDTQYFGPGTRLTVL.

This clonotype has ten or more counts. The V and J genes are TRBV6-5 and TRBJ2-7; D gene ambiguous. The CDR3 has 13 residues. Germline CDR1 reads MNHEY; CDR2 reads SVGAGI. V dropped 4 bases and J dropped 2 bases, with 9 bases sitting between them. This CDR3 is CASSSTYTYEQYF. CDR3 DNA sequence: TGTGCCAGCAGTTCTACATACACCTACGAGCAGTACTTC.

The V gene is TRBV7-8, the J gene TRBJ1-5, with 8 bases aligning to TRBD1. V lost 2 bases, J lost 4 bases, and 7 bases stayed unmatched. From germline, CDR1 is SGHVS and CDR2 FQNEAQ. The CDR3 consists of 16 residues. The CDR3, as DNA: TGTGCCAGCAGCTTAAGGAACCGGGACAGGAATCAGCCCCAGCATTTT. This encodes CASSLRNRDRNQPQHF. Drawing the rest from reference TRBV7-8 and TRBJ1-5, the complete variable domain is GAGVSQSPRYKVAKRGQDVALRCDPISGHVSLFWYQQALGQGPEFLTYFQNEAQLDKSGLPSDRFFAERPEGSVSTLKIQRTQQEDSAVYLCASSLRNRDRNQPQHFGDGTRLSIL.

This clonotype appeared many times. The rearrangement joins TRBV9 to TRBJ2-5, with 10 bases lining up with TRBD2. This CDR3 spans 16 amino acids. Trimming cost V 4 bases and J 9 bases; bases outside gene matches: 15. Per germline, CDR1 SGDLS and CDR2 YYNGEE. The CDR3 protein is CASSPPSSGGGWPQYF. The CDR3 DNA sequence: TGTGCCAGCAGCCCCCCGTCCAGCGGGGGGGGGTGGCCCCAGTACTTC.